This T cell receptor (beta chain) was obtained from a study of identical twins listed by TCRdb under 2016. The study in broad terms: To test whether fetal clonotypes persist, the study used deep sequencing on TCR alpha and beta repertoires from monozygotic twins, unrelated adults of various ages, and cord blood. To rule out contamination, the twin experiments were replicated at different times with different library preparation protocols.

CDR1 is given as SEHNR and CDR2 as FQNEAQ, both from the germline V gene (reference sequence). The junction shows trimming of 5 bases on V and 1 base on J, plus 14 bases between the germline ends. The CDR3 measures 16 amino acids from cysteine to phenylalanine. The entry retains the CDR3 DNA only, 48 bases that are in frame from base 1. Study-wide conclusions, independent of this receptor: Invariant T cells such as MAIT and iNKT could partly confound zero-insertion analyses, though diverse VJ usage argued against this for most clonotypes. Abundant cord blood beta clonotypes had fewer insertions, young adult naive repertoires showed a similar but weaker trend, and memory repertoires showed no such trend. In monozygotic twins, out-of-frame TCR alpha sharing was systematically underestimated by recombination models, although the models agreed with sharing between unrelated individuals. Out-of-frame TCR alpha sequences shared between twins showed an excess of low generation-probability sequences compared with coincidental sharing between unrelated individuals. Conclusions relied on cross-sectional statistical analysis, since the same donors could not be followed over many years. Excess twin sharing in beta out-of-frame sequences was weaker because fewer shared sequences lowered the signal-to-noise ratio.

Only healthy Caucasian donors were included. The twin cohort consisted of three pairs of female monozygotic twins, all aged about 18 to 29 years. Positive isolation kits from Invitrogen were used to isolate the CD4+ and CD8+ T cell populations. This clonotype came up many times. Its cognate antigen has yet to be identified. Base qualities are not provided; no much larger clone lies one nucleotide away. Library preparation was by 5' RACE. Sequenced using an Illumina HiSeq 2000. A universal primer binding site was introduced by template switching, and a unique molecular identifier was present in the final cDNA, enabling accurate counting of TCR cDNA molecules. First-strand cDNA for TCR alpha and beta chains was synthesized from specific primers in the conserved constant-segment region. Each cDNA library was double barcoded, with a SMART-Mk sample barcode plus Illumina barcodes, to control for contamination. TruSeq adapter sequences and Illumina sample barcodes were added in two successive PCR steps. TCR alpha and beta cDNA libraries were sequenced on the Illumina HiSeq platform with custom primers. The study's processing was this. MiGEC was used to process raw reads and extract unique molecular identifiers, and MiXCR was used to find CDR3 positions. Recombination models were inferred per individual with the repgenHMM and IGoR tools using an EM algorithm. The analysis of shared clonotypes was done with the tcR package in R, with sharing normalized by the product of cloneset sizes. To study raw recombination without the effects of thymic and clonal selection, out-of-frame nonproductive sequences were analyzed. The raw public reads went through TCRdb reprocessing: fastp at Q25, MiXCR clone calling, in-frame beta chains kept. A single entry per CDR3 protein holds the most common genes and DNA from its merged rows. What appears here as the V and J calls and clone size reflects TCRdb's work, not the paper's. For this sample the table gives a few hundred thousand distinct CDR3 sequences, of which just under 9.5% were detected only once. Roughly 7% of the sample goes to the ten largest clones.

These data were also filed under a second study, of yellow fever vaccine responses in identical twins. As noted in the second study: The T cell response to vaccination in identical twins was reported by the authors to appear partly convergent and partly personalized. In identical twins, the study followed T cell clones that responded to the vaccine with precision.

The chain is encoded by TRBV7-9 joined to TRBJ2-2; no D gene is confidently identified. Sample: CD8+ T cells sorted from blood. The TCR was taken from a woman younger than 35 in good health. The CDR3 sequence is CASSPSVRENTGELFF. The nucleotide sequence reads TGTGCCAGCAGCCCCAGTGTAAGGGAGAACACCGGGGAGCTGTTTTTT.